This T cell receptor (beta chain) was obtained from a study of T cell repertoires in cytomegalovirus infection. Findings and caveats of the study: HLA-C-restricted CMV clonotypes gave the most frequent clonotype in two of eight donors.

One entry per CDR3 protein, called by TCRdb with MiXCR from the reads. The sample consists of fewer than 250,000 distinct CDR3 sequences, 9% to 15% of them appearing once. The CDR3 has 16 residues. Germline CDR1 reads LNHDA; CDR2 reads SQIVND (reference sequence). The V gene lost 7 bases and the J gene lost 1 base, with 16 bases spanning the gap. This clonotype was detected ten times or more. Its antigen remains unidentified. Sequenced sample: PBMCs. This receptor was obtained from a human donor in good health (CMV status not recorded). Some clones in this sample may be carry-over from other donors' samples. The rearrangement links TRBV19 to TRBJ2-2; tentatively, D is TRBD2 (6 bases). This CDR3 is CASTGRASENTGELFF. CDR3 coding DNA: TGTGCCAGTACGGGGCGAGCTAGCGAGAACACCGGGGAGCTGTTTTTT.